The sequence of this TCR beta chain was determined in a study of vaccination and CD4 T cells after COVID-19. Germline CDR1 and CDR2: SGHVS and FQNEAQ. The CDR3 consists of 15 residues. With 5 bases removed from V and 3 bases from J, the gap between germline ends came to 16 bases. Sequenced with the Oncomine TCR Beta short-read assay was DNA taken from cultured CD4+ T cells. Genomic DNA was taken out of cultured CD4+ T cells by extraction. MiXCR was run by TCRdb on the PCR reads, yielding one entry per CDR3 protein. Here the sample spans about 26,000 distinct CDR3 sequences, approximately 50% being singletons. Treatment meaning: approximately 10-day PBMC culture with coronavirus spike peptide pools or control peptides (ViraFEST assay). For ViraFEST, peptide pools expanded antigen-specific T cells, after which the TCRs were sequenced. With 8.5 to 10 ug/ml peptide pools and approximately 10 IU/ml IL-2, PBMCs were cultured at some 2 million per well.

For this clonotype: Its antigen is unknown.

This sequence originates from a human donor who received a COVID-19 vaccine. The rearrangement uses TRBV7-8 and TRBJ2-5; D may be TRBD2 (6 bases). Material: CD4+ T cells from blood, cultured in vitro, obtained before SARS-CoV-2 vaccination. The CDR3 coding sequence is TGTGCCAGCAGCCTACGATTAGCGGATAAAGAGACCCAGTACTTC. Protein product: CASSLRLADKETQYF.